The T cell receptor (beta chain) under discussion was sequenced for a study of blood T cell repertoires in COVID-19. Looking at the study overall: Acute and convalescent COVID-19 samples came from the United States, Italy and Spain.

Per the original methods: Amplification with reference gene primers provided the estimates of nucleated cell counts. Libraries were prepared by immunoSEQ multiplex PCR; TCRdb keeps only in-frame clonotypes and omits some of them. That table furnishes V, J and clone size, whereas the DNA furnished D and trimming. The table lists a few hundred thousand clones, nearly 90% of them singletons. The germline V gene encodes CDR1 SGHDT and CDR2 YYEEEE. With V trimmed by 4 bases and J by 5 bases, 3 bases remained unmatched. This CDR3 region has 13 residues. The receptor comes from a woman aged 55-69 years with COVID-19, enrolled during active disease. The J gene is TRBJ1-2, the V gene TRBV5-6; 9 nucleotides align to TRBD1. Source material: peripheral blood. CDR3 nucleotide sequence: TGTGCCAGCAGCACAGGGACAGGGTATGGCTACACCTTC. It specifies CASSTGTGYGYTF.